Below, 11 T cell receptor beta chains from the same sample are listed, as sequenced in a study of memory CD4+ T cells and cytomegalovirus serostatus. Clones were read by immunoSEQ multiplex PCR, and TCRdb kept only the in-frame ones, dropping some. The sample lists approximately 51,000 clones; around 74% were seen once. The sort gate was single viable CD3+CD4+CD8-CD45RO+ cells for memory CD4+ T cells. The sequenced sample consisted of memory CD4+ T cells from blood. Receptors were obtained from an adult in good health and CMV-seropositive.

The rearrangement uses TRBV6-6 and TRBJ2-7, with D perhaps matching TRBD1 (6 bases). The CDR3 runs to 14 residues. V gave up 2 bases and J gave up 0 bases, with 8 bases separating them. From germline, CDR1 is MNHNY and CDR2 SVGAGI (reference sequence). The CDR3 region has the DNA TGTGCCAGCAGTTACCTAGGGGGCTCCTACGAGCAGTACTTC. Translated, it gives CASSYLGGSYEQYF.

V usage is TRBV5-1 and J usage is TRBJ1-2; TRBD1 matches 7 bases. CDR3 length: 14 amino acids. J lost 3 bases, V lost 4 bases, and 6 bases had no gene match. Per germline, CDR1 SGHRS and CDR2 YFSETQ. CDR3 in amino acids: CASSRQGQDYGYTF. CDR3 DNA: TGCGCCAGCAGCCGACAGGGCCAGGACTATGGCTACACCTTC.

The rearrangement joins TRBV11-3 to TRBJ2-1, with 8 bases aligning to TRBD2. V lost 0 bases and J lost 7; bases outside the gene matches: 8. Germline V gene sequence: CDR1 SGHNT, CDR2 YENEEA. The CDR3 is 16 amino acids. DNA of the CDR3: TGTGCCAGCAGCTTAGAGTGGGCGGGGGGAATGAATGAGCAGTTCTTC. It yields the protein CASSLEWAGGMNEQFF.

In its sample, this clone was seen once. V usage is TRBV7-2 and J usage is TRBJ1-2; no clear D. V was clipped by 2 bases and J by 5 bases, with 3 bases between them. The CDR3 contains 11 residues. CDR1 is SGHTA and CDR2 is FQGNSA in the germline V gene. The CDR3 coding sequence is TGTGCCAGCAGCTTACATTATGGCTACACCTTC. Encoded protein: CASSLHYGYTF.

This clone occurred once. V and J are TRBV29-1 and TRBJ1-4; possible D gene TRBD1, 6 bases. The CDR3 sequence is 16 residues long. V lost 1 base, J lost 8 bases, and 20 bases lay in between. Germline-derived CDR1 and CDR2 are SQVTM and ANQGSEA. CDR3 in DNA: TGCAGCGTTGAAGCGCCCTGGGGGCAGGGGAGCGAAAAACTGTTTTTT. It translates to CSVEAPWGQGSEKLFF.

This clone turned up a few times. This chain joins TRBV5-1 and TRBJ2-3; D may match TRBD1 or TRBD2 (6 bases each). The CDR3 sequence is 15 residues long. CDR1 and CDR2 from the germline V gene are SGHRS and YFSETQ. Trimming took off 1 base at V and 5 bases at J, with 14 bases between the two ends. The CDR3: CASSLLGGGEDTQYF. DNA of the CDR3: TGCGCCAGCAGCTTGCTGGGGGGCGGAGAAGATACGCAGTATTTT.

The V call is TRBV4-3, the J call TRBJ2-1; 12 nucleotides align to TRBD2. V lost 2 bases and J lost 4; bases outside the gene matches: 3. The CDR3 is 16 residues long. Looked up from germline, CDR1 is LGHNA and CDR2 is YSLEER. CDR3 in DNA: TGCGCCAGCAGCCAAAACCTAGCGGGGGGGTACAATGAGCAGTTCTTC. Encoded protein: CASSQNLAGGYNEQFF.

The V call is TRBV7-2, the J call TRBJ2-2, with 7 bases that match TRBD2. Per the germline V gene, CDR1 is SGHTA and CDR2 is FQGNSA. The CDR3 consists of 14 residues. The junction had 4 bases not matched to a gene; V was cut back by 6 bases and J by 3 bases. The CDR3 loop is CASRASGDTGELFF. The CDR3 bases are TGTGCCAGCAGAGCTAGCGGTGACACCGGGGAGCTGTTTTTT. Combining the CDR3 with reference TRBV7-2 and TRBJ2-2 gives the whole variable domain GAGVSQSPSNKVTEKGKDVELRCDPISGHTALYWYRQSLGQGLEFLIYFQGNSAPDKSGLPSDRFSAERTGGSVSTLTIQRTQQEDSAVYLCASRASGDTGELFFGEGSRLTVL.

About this clone: One end of the junction is discordant with germline, which a read error may explain. V usage is TRBV7-8 and J usage is TRBJ1-1; 12 bases are shared with TRBD1. CDR1 SGHVS and CDR2 FQNEAQ come from the germline V gene. The CDR3 is 13 amino acids. CDR3 loop: CASSLRDRGRLQF. CDR3 sequence (DNA): TGTGCCAGCAGCCTCCGGGACAGGGGGCGGCTCCAGTTT.

V gene TRBV27 combines with J gene TRBJ1-4; D possibly corresponds to TRBD1 (6 bases). The V end was cut by 6 bases, the J end by 8 bases, with 19 bases between. Germline values: CDR1 MNHEY, CDR2 SMNVEV (reference sequence). The CDR3 is made up of 15 amino acids. CDR3 in DNA: TGTGCCAGCAGCCGCGGCGGGGCAGGGGAAGAAAAACTGTTTTTT. Translation: CASSRGGAGEEKLFF.

The J gene is TRBJ1-6, the V gene TRBV6-5; TRBD1 aligns across 7 bases. The CDR3 contains 16 residues. V shed 4 bases and J 10 bases; nucleotides not matched to a gene: 13. Germline values: CDR1 MNHEY, CDR2 SVGAGI. The CDR3 reads CASSFGTEVARSPLHF. CDR3 nucleotide sequence: TGTGCCAGCAGTTTCGGGACAGAGGTCGCTCGATCACCCCTCCACTTT.